Each of the 4 T cell receptor beta chains below was sequenced from the same sample in a study of blood T cell repertoires in COVID-19. Assay: immunoSEQ multiplex PCR; the TCRdb copy retains only in-frame clones and omits some. The table records almost 200,000 clones, 85% of them present only once. Sequenced input: peripheral blood. The receptors here all came from a man in his sixties with COVID-19, enrolled during active disease.

This clone appeared a single time. This sequence joins TRBV12-3 or TRBV12-4 and TRBJ1-5; D call uncertain. The V end was cut by 2 bases, the J end by 6 bases, with 5 bases between. This CDR3 has 12 residues. DNA for the CDR3: TGTGCCAGCAGTTTACCGTTTCAGCCCCAGCATTTT. This sequence encodes CASSLPFQPQHF.

The chain links TRBV5-4 to TRBJ1-1; 7 positions agree with TRBD1. V lost 0 bases to trimming and J lost 1 base; unmatched junction nucleotides: 6. The CDR3 has 16 amino acids. Germline CDR1 is SGHNT and CDR2 is YYREEE (reference sequence). CDR3 sequence (DNA): TGTGCCAGCAGCTTGGGGGGGACAGCAAAGAACACTGAAGCTTTCTTT. Its protein product is CASSLGGTAKNTEAFF.

The rearrangement joins TRBV9 to TRBJ2-7; 9 nucleotides agree with TRBD1. V shed 7 bases and J 0 bases; nucleotides not matched to a gene: 2. The germline V gene has CDR1 SGDLS and CDR2 YYNGEE. The CDR3 is 13 residues long. For the CDR3, the DNA is TGTGCCAGCGGGACAGGGAGCTCCTACGAGCAGTACTTC. Its protein product is CASGTGSSYEQYF.

The gene calls are TRBV30 and TRBJ1-3; 9 bases align to TRBD1. The V gene end was trimmed by 5 bases and the J gene end by 2 bases; junction bases not matched to a gene: 7. Germline loops: CDR1 GTSNPN, CDR2 SVGIG (reference sequence). The CDR3 sequence is 15 residues long. CDR3 protein: CAWRQGDRTGNTIYF. CDR3 nucleotide sequence: TGTGCCTGGCGACAGGGGGACAGGACTGGAAACACCATATATTTT.